Below are 5 T cell receptor beta chains sequenced from a single sample in a study of blood T cell repertoires in COVID-19. Assay used: immunoSEQ multiplex PCR; TCRdb lists only in-frame clones, some missing. The repertoire consists of tens of thousands of clones, with 89% occurring once and the leading ten covering more than 2%. The sequenced sample was peripheral blood. These receptor sequences come from a man in his fifties with acute or convalescent COVID-19.

V and J are TRBV4-3 and TRBJ2-2; a possible D gene is TRBD2 (6 bases). CDR1 and CDR2 (germline): LGHNA, YSLEER. Trimming shortened V by 0 bases and J by 4 bases, and 15 bases separated the two germline ends. This CDR3 spans 17 amino acids. CDR3 nucleotides: TGCGCCAGCAGCCAAGATACGGCAGGGAGGTTCACCGGGGAGCTGTTTTTT. Amino acids: CASSQDTAGRFTGELFF.

The J gene is TRBJ2-7, the V gene TRBV6-5; maybe TRBD2 (5 bases). V shed 10 bases and J shed 3 bases, with 13 bases lying between them. The CDR3 extends over 12 amino acids. Germline loops: CDR1 MNHEY, CDR2 SVGAGI. The CDR3 protein is CATLGNYYEQYF. The CDR3 coding sequence is TGTGCCACCCTCGGGAACTACTACGAGCAGTACTTC.

The V call is TRBV6-2 or TRBV6-3, the J call TRBJ1-2; TRBD1 is a possible D gene (5 bases). Between the trimmed V and J ends, which lost 6 bases and 7 bases, there was a span of 12 bases. CDR1 is MNHEY and CDR2 is SVGEGT in the germline V gene. The CDR3 is 12 residues long. This CDR3 is CASSGTPLGYTF. In DNA form, the CDR3 reads TGTGCCAGCAGCGGGACTCCCCTTGGCTACACCTTC.

The chain uses TRBV2 and TRBJ2-3; 14 bases match TRBD2. Germline CDR1 reads SNHLY; CDR2 reads FYNNEI. The CDR3 totals 17 residues. V lost 5 bases to trimming and J lost 4 bases; unmatched junction nucleotides: 8. CDR3 nucleotides: TGTGCCAGCAGTCTTGGACTAGCGGGAGGTAGGGCAGATACGCAGTATTTT. Residues: CASSLGLAGGRADTQYF.

The genes are TRBV2 and TRBJ1-4; 8 bases line up with TRBD1. The V gene end was trimmed by 6 bases and the J gene end by 7 bases; junction bases not matched to a gene: 7. CDR1 is SNHLY and CDR2 is FYNNEI in the germline V gene. The CDR3 extends over 14 amino acids. The CDR3 DNA is TGTGCCAGCAGCCTAGACAGGGGAGCTGAAAAACTGTTTTTT. Its protein is CASSLDRGAEKLFF.